The 23 T cell receptor beta chains below come from one sample, sequenced in a study of T cell responses to AZD1222 COVID-19 vaccine (dated by TCRdb to the early 2020s). The sample's time point label, in plain terms: baseline before first vaccination. Receptor libraries were prepared by the immunoSEQ multiplex PCR assay. This immuneACCESS table, as held by TCRdb, lists in-frame sequences with V and J called but not all clones. Of the missing ones, under half trace to an unresolved V gene in checked studies; the others have no known cause. This sample has about 110,000 clones in its table, and more than 90% of those were observed once. The ten largest clones represent 1.2% of the sample. The sequenced sample was peripheral blood, obtained on day 0 of AZD1222 vaccination. The receptor set was obtained from an adult in good health.

This clone was counted a single time. J is TRBJ1-5 and V is TRBV6-2 or TRBV6-3; possibly TRBD1 for D (5 bases). CDR3 length: 13 amino acids. Trimming took 3 bases from V and 7 from J, leaving 10 bases between them. Germline V CDR1 and CDR2: MNHEY, SVGEGT. DNA for the CDR3: TGTGCCAGCAGTTATGGGGGTAGCCAGCCCCAGCATTTT. This encodes CASSYGGSQPQHF.

The CDR3 DNA follows: TGTGCCTGGAGTCAACAGAGCCCGGGATGGCCCCAGCATTTT. It specifies CAWSQQSPGWPQHF. The rearrangement links TRBV30 to TRBJ1-5; the D is unclear. V was trimmed by 2 bases and J by 9 bases, leaving 17 bases between them. CDR3 length equals 14 residues. CDR1 and CDR2 (germline): GTSNPN, SVGIG (reference sequence).

This chain uses TRBV3-1 (or the pseudogene TRBV3-2) with TRBJ1-4; the D gene is possibly TRBD1 (6 bases). V was clipped by 4 bases and J by 7 bases, with 13 bases between them. The CDR3 has 14 amino acids. Germline values: CDR1 LGHDT, CDR2 YNNKEL (reference sequence). CDR3 DNA: TGTGCCAGCAGCCGGAGGGGGATAAGTGAAAAACTGTTTTTT. Its translation: CASSRRGISEKLFF.

The gene calls are TRBV30 and TRBJ1-5; 7 bases align to TRBD1. The J segment lost 7 bases and the V segment lost 1 base, leaving 10 bases of the junction unmatched. This CDR3 has 15 residues. Germline CDR1 is GTSNPN and CDR2 is SVGIG (reference sequence). The chain's CDR3 is CAWSANKGQTQPQHF. CDR3 DNA: TGTGCCTGGAGTGCTAACAAGGGACAGACGCAGCCCCAGCATTTT.

The chain is built from TRBV30 and TRBJ2-5, with 9 bases lining up with TRBD2. After removal of 2 bases from V and 5 bases from J, the junction contained 12 bases not matched to a gene. CDR3 length: 16 residues. CDR1 is GTSNPN and CDR2 is SVGIG in the germline V gene (reference sequence). The CDR3 loop is CAWSRLSGGARETQYF. CDR3 nucleotides: TGTGCCTGGAGTCGGCTTAGCGGGGGCGCCAGGGAGACCCAGTACTTC. Combining the CDR3 with reference TRBV30 and TRBJ2-5 gives the whole variable domain SQTIHQWPATLVQPVGSPLSLECTVEGTSNPNLYWYRQAAGRGLQLLFYSVGIGQISSEVPQNLSASRPQDRQFILSSKKLLLSDSGFYLCAWSRLSGGARETQYFGPGTRLLVL.

The chain joins TRBV13 to TRBJ2-7; no reliable D call. In germline, CDR1 is PRHDT, CDR2 FYEKMQ (reference sequence). This CDR3 is 13 amino acids long. V dropped 5 bases and J dropped 2 bases, with 10 bases sitting between them. CDR3 bases: TGTGCCAGCAGCCCCTCAACAGCCTACGAGCAGTACTTC. As protein: CASSPSTAYEQYF.

This CDR3 is CASTGRGSYEQYF. In DNA form, the CDR3 reads TGTGCCAGTACCGGCCGTGGTTCCTACGAGCAGTACTTC. The chain carries TRBV19 and TRBJ2-7; D remains unclear. This CDR3 is built from 13 residues. From germline, CDR1 is LNHDA and CDR2 SQIVND (reference sequence). The ends were cut back, 7 bases at V and 1 base at J, with 11 bases in the middle.

This clone showed up just once. V usage is TRBV12-5 and J usage is TRBJ1-1, with unresolved D. V was pared by 4 bases and J by 0 bases, with 24 bases between. The CDR3 has 19 amino acids. The V gene's germline CDR1 is LGHNT and CDR2 FRNRAP. The CDR3 loop is CASGSVANNFAHLNTEAFF. The CDR3 DNA sequence: TGTGCTAGTGGTTCGGTAGCGAACAATTTCGCCCACCTGAACACTGAAGCTTTCTTT.

As to this clone: At one end the junction does not follow the germline gene, possibly because of a read error. J is TRBJ1-5 and V is TRBV11-2; D perhaps matches TRBD1 (5 bases). Germline-derived CDR1 and CDR2 are SGHAT and FQNNGV. CDR3 length equals 14 residues. Here the CDR3 reads CASSLDSINQPQHF. DNA of the CDR3: TGTGCCAGCAGCCTAGACAGCATCAATCAGCCCCAGCATTTT.

This clone was observed once. This chain links TRBV3-1 (or the pseudogene TRBV3-2) with TRBJ1-5; D may be TRBD1 (6 bases). The V end lost 4 bases, the J end lost 4 bases, and 11 bases lay between the germline ends. The CDR3 covers 14 residues. The germline gives CDR1 LGHDT, CDR2 YNNKEL (reference sequence). CDR3 residues: CASSLRGGNQPQHF. The CDR3 nucleotides are TGTGCCAGCAGCCTCAGGGGCGGGAATCAGCCCCAGCATTTT.

The chain couples TRBV5-6 to TRBJ1-4; 8 bases fit TRBD1. The CDR3 is 14 residues long. Germline loops: CDR1 SGHDT, CDR2 YYEEEE. V lost 3 bases to trimming and J lost 4 bases; unmatched junction nucleotides: 2. The CDR3 sequence is CASSWTGSNEKLFF. The CDR3 coding sequence is TGTGCCAGCAGCTGGACAGGGAGTAATGAAAAACTGTTTTTT. Complete variable domain (other parts from reference TRBV5-6 and TRBJ1-4): DAGVTQSPTHLIKTRGQQVTLRCSPKSGHDTVSWYQQALGQGPQFIFQYYEEEERQRGNFPDRFSGHQFPNYSSELNVNALLLGDSALYLCASSWTGSNEKLFFGSGTQLSVL.

This clone has just one count. V gene TRBV4-3 combines with J gene TRBJ2-1, with 11 bases matching TRBD1. The ends lost 0 bases at V and 12 bases at J; junction bases unmatched: 7. Germline loops: CDR1 LGHNA, CDR2 YSLEER. This CDR3 has 15 amino acids. CDR3 coding DNA: TGCGCCAGCAGCCAAGACCCGGGACAGGGGGGCTCGCAGTTCTTC. Translated: CASSQDPGQGGSQFF.

The chain links TRBV7-2 to TRBJ1-5; D is possibly TRBD1 (5 bases). CDR1 and CDR2 from the germline V gene are SGHTA and FQGNSA. Deletions cut 3 bases from V and 6 bases from J, with 9 bases between. CDR3 length equals 13 residues. CDR3 nucleotides: TGTGCCAGCAGCTTGGGGGGGGGTCAGCCCCAGCATTTT. The encoded protein is CASSLGGGQPQHF.

This clone was found once. The chain couples TRBV3-1 (or the pseudogene TRBV3-2) to TRBJ1-1; D remains ambiguous. Trimming shortened V by 2 bases and J by 0 bases, and 7 bases separated the two germline ends. The CDR3 extends over 14 amino acids. Looked up from germline, CDR1 is LGHDT and CDR2 is YNNKEL (reference sequence). The CDR3 DNA follows: TGTGCCAGCAGCCAACCGGGGTTGAACACTGAAGCTTTCTTT. Translation gives CASSQPGLNTEAFF.

V gene TRBV6-5 combines with J gene TRBJ1-6, with D perhaps matching TRBD1 (5 bases). The CDR3 extends over 15 amino acids. Trimming took 6 bases from V and 9 from J, leaving 18 bases between them. In germline, CDR1 is MNHEY, CDR2 SVGAGI. The CDR3 nucleotides are TGTGCCAGCAGAGGCCGGGACCTGGGGGGTTCACCCCTCCACTTT. Translated, it gives CASRGRDLGGSPLHF.

The V gene is TRBV19, the J gene TRBJ1-1; D call uncertain. Germline CDR1 reads LNHDA; CDR2 reads SQIVND (reference sequence). The CDR3 is made up of 14 amino acids. V was clipped by 1 base and J by 5 bases, with 11 bases between them. As DNA, the CDR3 is TGTGCCAGTAGTATAGGAAGACGATTGACTGAAGCTTTCTTT. This encodes CASSIGRRLTEAFF.

The chain is built from TRBV5-1 and TRBJ1-5; D gene uncertain. This CDR3 is built from 14 residues. V was trimmed by 0 bases and J by 3 bases, leaving 7 bases between them. Germline loops: CDR1 SGHRS, CDR2 YFSETQ. The chain's CDR3 is CASSLDSLNQPQHF. The CDR3 nucleotides read TGCGCCAGCAGCTTGGACAGCCTCAATCAGCCCCAGCATTTT.

The V gene is TRBV28, the J gene TRBJ1-5; D gene unclear. The V gene's germline CDR1 is MDHEN and CDR2 SYDVKM. V lost 1 base, J lost 3 bases, and 7 bases lay in between. The CDR3 consists of 14 residues. CDR3 DNA: TGTGCCAGCAGTTTATCGGGATCCAATCAGCCCCAGCATTTT. It is translated as CASSLSGSNQPQHF. Using reference TRBV28 and TRBJ1-5 for the parts outside the CDR3, the full variable domain is DVKVTQSSRYLVKRTGEKVFLECVQDMDHENMFWYRQDPGLGLRLIYFSYDVKMKEKGDIPEGYSVSREKKERFSLILESASTNQTSMYLCASSLSGSNQPQHFGDGTRLSIL.

This rearrangement joins TRBV27 to TRBJ1-6; no clear D gene. The V and J ends lost 0 bases and 9 bases respectively, with 12 bases between them. CDR3 length equals 15 residues. Looked up from germline, CDR1 is MNHEY and CDR2 is SMNVEV (reference sequence). The DNA for the CDR3 is TGTGCCAGCAGTTTATCGGCCGGGTACGGTTCACCCCTCCACTTT. It codes for CASSLSAGYGSPLHF.

The V gene is TRBV12-3 or TRBV12-4, the J gene TRBJ2-5, with D possibly being TRBD2 (6 bases). This CDR3 has 12 residues. V was clipped by 4 bases and J by 5 bases, with 8 bases between them. CDR3 sequence (DNA): TGTGCCAGCAGTTGGCTAGCGGAGACCCAGTACTTC. Amino acids: CASSWLAETQYF.

The chain links TRBV7-2 to TRBJ1-4, with TRBD1 as a possible D gene (5 bases). This CDR3 contains 14 residues. CDR1 is SGHTA, CDR2 FQGNSA, per germline. Trimming took off 5 bases at V and 2 bases at J, with 9 bases between the two ends. The CDR3 nucleotides read TGTGCCAGCAGCCCTCAGGGTACTAATGAAAAACTGTTTTTT. Amino acids: CASSPQGTNEKLFF.

V usage is TRBV6-4 and J usage is TRBJ1-1; 10 bases are a match to TRBD1. The CDR3 runs 17 residues. V lost 5 bases, J lost 0 bases, and 9 bases stayed unmatched. The germline gives CDR1 MRHNA, CDR2 SNTAGT. The CDR3 is CASSLPGQGDMNTEAFF. The CDR3 region has the DNA TGTGCCAGCAGTTTACCTGGACAGGGGGATATGAACACTGAAGCTTTCTTT.

This chain uses TRBV27 with TRBJ2-7; the D is unclear. The CDR3 runs 11 residues. V was shortened by 6 bases and J by 3 bases, with 6 bases between the two germline ends. Germline-derived CDR1 and CDR2 are MNHEY and SMNVEV (reference sequence). CDR3 sequence: CASRANYEQYF. CDR3 nucleotides: TGTGCCAGCAGGGCCAACTACGAGCAGTACTTC.